Given below is one TCR beta chain in context. The data were taken from a study of control samples from healthy donors and cancer patients. The V end was cut by 0 bases, the J end by 1 base, with 12 bases between. The CDR3 totals 16 residues. The germline V gene encodes CDR1 GTSNPN and CDR2 SVGIG (reference sequence). Sequencing was performed with immunoSEQ multiplex PCR; in TCRdb, only in-frame clones are kept and a portion is missing. Here the sample spans around 99,000 clones, 90% being singletons. The chain employs TRBV30 and TRBJ2-2, with D perhaps matching TRBD2 (6 bases). This clonotype was obtained from a human donor in good health. The donor label of this sample is uncertain. Sequencing was performed on blood. CDR3 amino acids: CAWSVGGKLNTGELFF. The CDR3 nucleotides read TGTGCCTGGAGTGTAGGAGGGAAACTGAACACCGGGGAGCTGTTTTTT.